The source of this T cell receptor (beta chain) is a study of metastatic and nonmetastatic thyroid tumors. On the study more broadly: Repertoires from malignant and benign thyroid patients were compared across blood and tumor or nodule tissue.

The CDR3 extends over 14 amino acids. Germline V CDR1 and CDR2: SGHRS, YFSETQ. Trimming shortened V by 0 bases and J by 7 bases, and 13 bases separated the two germline ends. Regarding the study as a whole: Significantly higher TCR beta diversity was reportedly seen in malignant thyroid tumors than benign nodules, in blood and tumor.

By proportion, this clone is medium-sized. Its specificity is not known. With MiXCR, TCRdb called clones anew from the PCR reads. Found here are approximately 16,000 clones, about an eighth of them singletons; the top ten hold 15% to 20%. No patient had received any treatment before thyroid surgery. The sequenced sample consisted of tumor tissue. This chain connects TRBV5-1 to TRBJ1-2; D is possibly TRBD1 (6 bases). The TCR comes from a female donor with papillary thyroid cancer or a benign thyroid nodule (not recorded which). Some clones in this sample may be carry-over from other donors' samples. The CDR3 DNA reads as TGCGCCAGCAGCTTGGATGGAGGGGGGACTGGCTACACCTTC. Protein sequence: CASSLDGGGTGYTF.